Listed below are T cell receptor beta chains from one sample, sequenced in a study of cytomegalovirus exposure and HLA in healthy donors. Assay used: immunoSEQ multiplex PCR; TCRdb lists only in-frame clones, some missing. This table has 110,000 or so clones, roughly 9% appearing once. The sequenced sample consisted of PBMCs. The receptor set was obtained from a woman between 35 and 50 years old in good health and CMV-seropositive. The CDR3 runs from the conserved cysteine through the conserved F or W. Each record gives: V gene, clone size, J gene, D gene, CDR3 protein, CDR3 DNA. D genes are given only for firm matches. Part of the rows lack a size; the others show once, few, many or a class for expanded clones.

V: TRBV5-4
size: few
J: TRBJ2-3
D: .
CDR3: CASSALATDTQYF
DNA: TGTGCCAGCAGCGCTCTAGCTACAGATACGCAGTATTTT

V: TRBV10-3
size: .
J: TRBJ2-7
D: .
CDR3: CAISPGDYSYEQYF
DNA: TGTGCCATCAGTCCCGGGGATTACTCCTACGAGCAGTACTTC

V: TRBV28
size: few
J: TRBJ1-6
D: .
CDR3: CASSLSARGSYSPLHF
DNA: TGTGCCAGCAGTTTAAGTGCCAGGGGCAGTTATTCACCCCTCCACTTT

V: TRBV11-2
size: .
J: TRBJ2-7
D: TRBD1
CDR3: CASSPGTGGLGEQYF
DNA: TGTGCCAGCAGCCCAGGGACAGGGGGTTTGGGGGAGCAGTACTTC

V: TRBV30
size: .
J: TRBJ2-2
D: TRBD2
CDR3: CAWMGGSGANTGELFF
DNA: TGTGCCTGGATGGGGGGTAGCGGGGCGAACACCGGGGAGCTGTTTTTT

V: TRBV7-8
size: few
J: TRBJ2-5
D: .
CDR3: CASSLVPGIGETQYF
DNA: TGTGCCAGCAGCTTAGTTCCAGGGATTGGAGAGACCCAGTACTTC

V: TRBV6-6
size: few
J: TRBJ2-3
D: TRBD2
CDR3: CASSPGLASDTQYF
DNA: TGTGCCAGCAGTCCGGGACTAGCCTCAGATACGCAGTATTTT

V: TRBV11-2
size: .
J: TRBJ1-1
D: .
CDR3: CASSPLELNTEAFF
DNA: TGTGCCAGCAGCCCCCTCGAACTTAACACTGAAGCTTTCTTT

V: TRBV30
size: .
J: TRBJ1-1
D: .
CDR3: CAWSVQGGFTEAFF
DNA: TGTGCCTGGAGCGTTCAGGGAGGGTTCACTGAAGCTTTCTTT

V: TRBV6-5
size: .
J: TRBJ1-6
D: .
CDR3: CASSRGGSNSPLHF
DNA: TGTGCCAGCAGTAGGGGAGGTTCTAATTCACCCCTCCACTTT

V: TRBV6-1
size: .
J: TRBJ2-1
D: TRBD2
CDR3: CASSEVVGGAKDEQFF
DNA: TGTGCCAGCAGTGAAGTTGTCGGGGGGGCGAAGGATGAGCAGTTCTTC

V: TRBV18
size: few
J: TRBJ2-3
D: TRBD2
CDR3: CASSGTSGTDTQYF
DNA: TGTGCCAGCTCCGGGACTAGCGGAACAGATACGCAGTATTTT

V: TRBV30
size: .
J: TRBJ2-3
D: .
CDR3: CAWSRFSTDTQYF
DNA: TGTGCCTGGAGTCGTTTTAGCACAGATACGCAGTATTTT

V: TRBV28
size: .
J: TRBJ2-5
D: .
CDR3: CASSLRGGRGEETQYF
DNA: TGTGCCAGCAGTCTTAGGGGGGGCAGGGGAGAAGAGACCCAGTACTTC

V: TRBV6-4
size: few
J: TRBJ1-2
D: .
CDR3: CASSDRGHGYTF
DNA: TGTGCCAGCAGTGACAGGGGCCATGGCTACACCTTC

V: TRBV5-1
size: .
J: TRBJ2-3
D: .
CDR3: CASSLASTRSTDTQYF
DNA: TGCGCCAGCAGCTTGGCCTCGACTAGAAGCACAGATACGCAGTATTTT

V: TRBV15
size: .
J: TRBJ2-7
D: TRBD1
CDR3: CATRRTGGPSYAQYF
DNA: TGTGCCACCCGCAGAACAGGGGGACCCTCCTACGCGCAGTACTTC

V: TRBV7-9
size: .
J: TRBJ1-4
D: TRBD1
CDR3: CASSLEPGQEAGEKLFF
DNA: TGTGCCAGCAGCTTAGAGCCGGGACAGGAGGCGGGTGAAAAACTGTTTTTT

V: TRBV27
size: .
J: TRBJ1-2
D: TRBD1
CDR3: CASSAGTGGGSYGYTF
DNA: TGTGCCAGCAGTGCCGGGACAGGAGGAGGTTCCTATGGCTACACCTTC

V: TRBV9
size: few
J: TRBJ2-5
D: .
CDR3: CASSATPGPAETQYF
DNA: TGTGCCAGCAGCGCGACACCAGGGCCCGCGGAGACCCAGTACTTC

V: TRBV11-3
size: few
J: TRBJ2-7
D: TRBD1
CDR3: CASSHGTGGSYEQYF
DNA: TGTGCCAGCAGTCATGGGACAGGGGGTTCCTACGAGCAGTACTTC

V: TRBV5-4
size: .
J: TRBJ1-1
D: TRBD1
CDR3: CAGSLGTGRLTEAFF
DNA: TGTGCCGGCAGCTTAGGGACAGGGAGGTTAACTGAAGCTTTCTTT

V: TRBV11-2
size: .
J: TRBJ2-5
D: TRBD1
CDR3: CASSLVGQGSETQYF
DNA: TGTGCCAGCAGCTTGGTGGGACAGGGATCGGAGACCCAGTACTTC

V: TRBV30
size: .
J: TRBJ1-5
D: .
CDR3: CAWSTTGNQPQHF
DNA: TGTGCCTGGAGTACTACAGGGAATCAGCCCCAGCATTTT

V: TRBV2
size: few
J: TRBJ1-1
D: .
CDR3: CASRNRKNTEAFF
DNA: TGTGCCAGCAGAAACAGGAAGAACACTGAAGCTTTCTTT

V: TRBV15
size: few
J: TRBJ2-2
D: .
CDR3: CATSRDGGGSGELFF
DNA: TGTGCCACCAGCAGAGATGGTGGAGGGTCCGGGGAGCTGTTTTTT

V: TRBV5-1
size: .
J: TRBJ2-3
D: .
CDR3: CASSFRPSRSTDTQYF
DNA: TGCGCCAGCAGCTTCAGGCCTAGCAGGAGCACAGATACGCAGTATTTT

V: TRBV11-2
size: .
J: TRBJ1-5
D: .
CDR3: CASSLGHVSNQPQHF
DNA: TGTGCCAGCAGCTTGGGACACGTTAGCAATCAGCCCCAGCATTTT

V: TRBV7-9
size: few
J: TRBJ1-2
D: TRBD1
CDR3: CASSLARDSPNYGYTF
DNA: TGTGCCAGCAGCTTAGCGCGGGACAGCCCTAACTATGGCTACACCTTC

V: TRBV2
size: .
J: TRBJ1-2
D: .
CDR3: CASSEEGLNYGYTF
DNA: TGTGCCAGCAGTGAGGAGGGACTGAACTATGGCTACACCTTC

V: TRBV30
size: few
J: TRBJ2-1
D: TRBD2
CDR3: CARAPGTRISPNEQFF
DNA: TGTGCCCGTGCCCCCGGGACTAGGATTTCCCCCAATGAGCAGTTCTTC

V: TRBV19
size: few
J: TRBJ1-1
D: TRBD1
CDR3: CASSLRQGNTEAFF
DNA: TGTGCCAGTAGTCTCCGACAGGGGAACACTGAAGCTTTCTTT

V: TRBV30
size: few
J: TRBJ2-7
D: .
CDR3: CAWSVKRALSYEQYF
DNA: TGTGCCTGGAGTGTAAAGCGGGCCCTCTCCTACGAGCAGTACTTC

V: TRBV25-1
size: .
J: TRBJ1-6
D: .
CDR3: CASSDRSSPLHF
DNA: TGTGCCAGCAGTGACAGAAGTTCACCCCTCCACTTT

V: TRBV7-2
size: few
J: TRBJ2-3
D: .
CDR3: CASSPTDTQYF
DNA: TGTGCCAGCAGTCCTACAGATACGCAGTATTTT

V: TRBV7-9
size: .
J: TRBJ1-2
D: TRBD1
CDR3: CASSPGTALGGYTF
DNA: TGTGCCAGCAGCCCCGGGACAGCCCTCGGAGGCTACACCTTC

V: TRBV5-1
size: .
J: TRBJ2-7
D: TRBD2
CDR3: CASSWTSGGAAYEQYF
DNA: TGCGCCAGCAGCTGGACTAGCGGGGGGGCCGCCTACGAGCAGTACTTC

V: TRBV28
size: few
J: TRBJ1-1
D: .
CDR3: CASSTPGDTEAFF
DNA: TGTGCCAGCAGTACACCAGGGGACACTGAAGCTTTCTTT

V: TRBV7-9
size: .
J: TRBJ2-7
D: .
CDR3: CASSPSQGAYEQYF
DNA: TGTGCCAGCAGCCCATCCCAAGGGGCCTACGAGCAGTACTTC

V: TRBV7-3
size: .
J: TRBJ2-1
D: .
CDR3: CASSQDAGGSSYNEQFF
DNA: TGTGCCAGCAGCCAAGACGCAGGGGGGAGTTCCTACAATGAGCAGTTCTTC

V: TRBV19
size: few
J: TRBJ1-2
D: .
CDR3: CACRIGGPGRGYTF
DNA: TGTGCCTGCCGGATAGGCGGGCCAGGAAGAGGCTACACCTTC

V: TRBV19
size: .
J: TRBJ2-7
D: .
CDR3: CASSTTGQSYEQYF
DNA: TGTGCCAGTAGTACCACCGGACAGTCCTACGAGCAGTACTTC

V: TRBV28
size: few
J: TRBJ1-2
D: TRBD1
CDR3: CASSRSQDRTNYGYTF
DNA: TGTGCCAGCAGCAGAAGCCAGGACAGGACTAACTATGGCTACACCTTC

V: TRBV7-2
size: .
J: TRBJ1-4
D: TRBD1
CDR3: CASSLSVQGVEKLFF
DNA: TGTGCCAGCAGCTTAAGTGTTCAGGGGGTGGAAAAACTGTTTTTT

V: TRBV11-1
size: .
J: TRBJ2-7
D: TRBD1
CDR3: CASSRDRTYEQYF
DNA: TGTGCCAGCAGCCGGGACAGAACCTACGAGCAGTACTTC

V: TRBV6-1
size: few
J: TRBJ1-5
D: .
CDR3: CASSEMGGQPQHF
DNA: TGTGCCAGCAGTGAAATGGGGGGTCAGCCCCAGCATTTT

V: TRBV29-1
size: .
J: TRBJ2-7
D: TRBD2
CDR3: CSVDKGLAGEQYF
DNA: TGCAGCGTTGATAAGGGACTAGCGGGTGAGCAGTACTTC

V: TRBV6-5
size: few
J: TRBJ1-1
D: .
CDR3: CASSSFGGEAFF
DNA: TGTGCCAGCAGTTCCTTCGGGGGTGAAGCTTTCTTT

V: TRBV5-1
size: few
J: TRBJ1-4
D: TRBD1
CDR3: CASSWDRHATNEKLFF
DNA: TGCGCCAGCAGCTGGGACAGGCACGCAACTAATGAAAAACTGTTTTTT

V: TRBV9
size: few
J: TRBJ2-6
D: .
CDR3: CASSPHGRGETGANVLTF
DNA: TGTGCCAGCAGCCCCCACGGACGGGGAGAAACTGGGGCCAACGTCCTGACTTTC

V: TRBV9
size: few
J: TRBJ1-6
D: .
CDR3: CASSVGGGGGSPLHF
DNA: TGTGCCAGCAGCGTAGGCGGGGGCGGGGGTTCACCCCTCCACTTT

V: TRBV5-1
size: few
J: TRBJ1-2
D: TRBD1
CDR3: CASSQGQGASYGYTF
DNA: TGCGCCAGCAGCCAAGGACAGGGGGCATCCTATGGCTACACCTTC

V: TRBV10-3
size: few
J: TRBJ1-3
D: .
CDR3: CAITVDSGNTIYF
DNA: TGTGCCATCACGGTCGACTCTGGAAACACCATATATTTT

V: TRBV9
size: .
J: TRBJ1-1
D: TRBD1
CDR3: CASSTRQGRTEAFF
DNA: TGTGCCAGCAGCACTCGACAGGGTAGGACTGAAGCTTTCTTT

V: TRBV30
size: few
J: TRBJ1-2
D: .
CDR3: CAWSVDRSYTF
DNA: TGTGCCTGGAGTGTCGACAGAAGCTACACCTTC

V: TRBV29-1
size: few
J: TRBJ2-7
D: .
CDR3: CSATGTTPFTYEQYF
DNA: TGCAGCGCCACCGGGACAACTCCTTTCACCTACGAGCAGTACTTC

V: TRBV7-9
size: few
J: TRBJ2-5
D: .
CDR3: CATNGGNQETQYF
DNA: TGTGCCACCAATGGGGGCAACCAAGAGACCCAGTACTTC

V: TRBV6-1
size: .
J: TRBJ1-2
D: TRBD1
CDR3: CASSVGTGNPYGYTF
DNA: TGTGCCAGCAGTGTTGGGACAGGGAACCCCTATGGCTACACCTTC